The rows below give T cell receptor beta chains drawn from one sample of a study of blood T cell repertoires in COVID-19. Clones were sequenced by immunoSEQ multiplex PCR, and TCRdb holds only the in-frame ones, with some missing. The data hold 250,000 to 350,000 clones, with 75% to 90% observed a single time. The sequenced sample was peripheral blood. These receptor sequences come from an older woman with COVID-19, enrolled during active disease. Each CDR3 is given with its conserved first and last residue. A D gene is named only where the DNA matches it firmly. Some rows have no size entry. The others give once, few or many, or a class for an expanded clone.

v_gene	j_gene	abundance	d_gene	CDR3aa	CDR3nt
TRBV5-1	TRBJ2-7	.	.	CASSSAGAEQYF	TGCGCCAGCAGCTCGGCAGGGGCCGAGCAGTACTTC
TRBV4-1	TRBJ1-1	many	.	CASSRGAFGQQNTEAFF	TGCGCCAGCAGCCGCGGGGCCTTTGGACAACAGAACACTGAAGCTTTCTTT
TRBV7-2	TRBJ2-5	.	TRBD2	CASSLMASGGRETQYF	TGTGCCAGCAGCTTAATGGCTAGCGGGGGGAGGGAGACCCAGTACTTC
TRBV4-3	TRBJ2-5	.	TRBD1	CASSQEEMGQGRVETQYF	TGCGCCAGCAGCCAAGAAGAAATGGGACAGGGACGGGTAGAGACCCAGTACTTC
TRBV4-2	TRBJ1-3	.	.	CASSPTGDSGNTIYF	TGTGCCAGCAGCCCTACAGGAGACTCTGGAAACACCATATATTTT
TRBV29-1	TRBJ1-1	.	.	CSVVQTRTFF	TGCAGCGTTGTGCAGACTCGTACTTTCTTT
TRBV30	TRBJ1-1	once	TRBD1	CAFQGAVGTEAFF	TGTGCCTTTCAGGGGGCCGTGGGCACTGAAGCTTTCTTT
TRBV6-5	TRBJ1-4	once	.	CASSPGEAANEKLFF	TGTGCCAGCAGCCCCGGGGAAGCGGCCAATGAAAAACTGTTTTTT
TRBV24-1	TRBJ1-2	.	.	CATSASTGDQGYTF	TGTGCCACCAGTGCCTCCACCGGAGACCAGGGCTACACCTTC
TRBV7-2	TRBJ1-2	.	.	CASSLPERPYGYTF	TGTGCCAGCAGCCTCCCCGAGAGGCCCTATGGCTACACCTTC
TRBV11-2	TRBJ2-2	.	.	CASSPRTRQVYTGELFF	TGTGCCAGCAGCCCTCGCACCCGACAGGTCTACACCGGGGAGCTGTTTTTT
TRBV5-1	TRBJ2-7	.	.	CASSLYSDIYEQYF	TGCGCCAGCAGCCTCTACTCAGACATTTACGAGCAGTACTTC
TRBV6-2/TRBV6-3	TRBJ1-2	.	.	CASSYGGTTNYGYTF	TGTGCCAGCAGTTACGGCGGGACCACTAACTATGGCTACACCTTC
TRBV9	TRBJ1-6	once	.	CASSPDTNSPLHF	TGTGCCAGCAGCCCGGACACTAATTCACCCCTCCACTTT
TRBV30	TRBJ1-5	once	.	CAWAQDRGNQPQHF	TGTGCCTGGGCCCAGGACAGAGGGAATCAGCCCCAGCATTTT
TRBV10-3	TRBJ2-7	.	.	CAIGSEGTYEQYF	TGTGCCATAGGGTCGGAGGGGACCTACGAGCAGTACTTC
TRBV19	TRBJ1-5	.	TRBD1	CASSSAWDRSFSNQPQHF	TGTGCCAGTAGTTCGGCTTGGGACAGAAGCTTTAGCAATCAGCCCCAGCATTTT
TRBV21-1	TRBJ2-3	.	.	CASSKVVRGKDTQYF	TGTGCCAGCAGCAAAGTTGTCAGGGGAAAAGATACGCAGTATTTT
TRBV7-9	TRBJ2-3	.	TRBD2	CASSLPSGDTQYF	TGTGCCAGCAGCTTACCTAGCGGGGATACGCAGTATTTT
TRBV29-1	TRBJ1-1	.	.	CSVEGVRGFTEAFF	TGCAGCGTTGAAGGGGTTCGCGGGTTCACTGAAGCTTTCTTT
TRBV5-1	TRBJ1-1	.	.	CASSLTVTNTEAFF	TGCGCCAGCAGCCTGACAGTGACGAACACTGAAGCTTTCTTT
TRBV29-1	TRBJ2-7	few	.	CSAGWGDEQYF	TGCAGCGCGGGCTGGGGCGACGAGCAGTACTTC
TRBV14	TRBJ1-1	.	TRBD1	CASAGTGGVGTEAFF	TGTGCCAGTGCCGGGACAGGGGGCGTAGGTACTGAAGCTTTCTTT
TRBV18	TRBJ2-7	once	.	CASSPPLPSGWSYEQYF	TGTGCCAGCTCACCACCGCTCCCAAGCGGGTGGTCCTACGAGCAGTACTTC
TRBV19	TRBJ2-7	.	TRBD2	CASREPTSGGEQYF	TGTGCCAGCCGTGAACCCACTAGCGGGGGCGAGCAGTACTTC
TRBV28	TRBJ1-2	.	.	CASGVNYGYTF	TGTGCCAGCGGAGTTAACTATGGCTACACCTTC
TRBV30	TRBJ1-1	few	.	CAWRAGLQNTEAFF	TGTGCCTGGCGCGCGGGACTCCAGAACACTGAAGCTTTCTTT
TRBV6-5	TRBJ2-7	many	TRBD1	CASSPDRGAYEQYF	TGTGCCAGCAGTCCGGACAGGGGCGCCTACGAGCAGTACTTC
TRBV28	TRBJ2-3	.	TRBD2	CASTPVVAGDTTDTQYF	TGTGCCAGCACCCCGGTGGTAGCGGGGGATACGACAGATACGCAGTATTTT
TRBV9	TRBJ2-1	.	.	CASSVKEGSYNEQFF	TGTGCCAGCAGCGTAAAGGAGGGGTCCTACAATGAGCAGTTCTTC
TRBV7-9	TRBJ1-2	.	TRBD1	CASSLGTGGYGYTF	TGTGCCAGCAGCTTAGGGACAGGGGGTTATGGCTACACCTTC
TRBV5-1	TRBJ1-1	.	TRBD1	CASSPRTGGVGEAFF	TGCGCCAGCAGCCCCAGGACAGGGGGCGTCGGTGAAGCTTTCTTT
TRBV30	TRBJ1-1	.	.	CAWAGWNTEAFF	TGTGCCTGGGCAGGGTGGAACACTGAAGCTTTCTTT
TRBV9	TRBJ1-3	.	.	CASSNQILSGNTIYF	TGTGCCAGCAGCAACCAGATCCTCTCTGGAAACACCATATATTTT
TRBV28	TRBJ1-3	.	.	CASSPNDLGGSGNTIYF	TGTGCCAGCAGCCCTAACGACCTAGGGGGCTCTGGAAACACCATATATTTT
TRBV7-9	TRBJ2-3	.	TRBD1	CASSWDRGRDTQYF	TGTGCCAGCAGCTGGGACAGGGGAAGGGATACGCAGTATTTT
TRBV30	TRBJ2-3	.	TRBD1	CAWSVLGGPSTDTQYF	TGTGCCTGGAGTGTACTAGGGGGCCCGAGCACAGATACGCAGTATTTT
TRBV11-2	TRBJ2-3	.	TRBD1	CASSLDSDRGQYF	TGTGCCAGCAGCTTAGACTCGGACAGGGGGCAGTATTTT
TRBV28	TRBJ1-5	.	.	CASKSGGGGPGRAPQHF	TGTGCCAGCAAATCTGGCGGGGGGGGGCCTGGTCGAGCGCCCCAGCATTTT
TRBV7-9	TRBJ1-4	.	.	CASSPPGGTNEKLFF	TGTGCCAGCAGCCCCCCGGGGGGGACTAATGAAAAACTGTTTTTT
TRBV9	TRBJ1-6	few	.	CASSVVDTPYNSPLHF	TGTGCCAGCAGCGTAGTAGACACCCCCTATAATTCACCCCTCCACTTT
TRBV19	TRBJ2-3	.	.	CASKGRGPPDTQYF	TGTGCCAGTAAGGGGCGGGGCCCCCCAGATACGCAGTATTTT
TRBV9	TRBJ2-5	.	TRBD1	CASSVAGGIQETQYF	TGTGCCAGCAGCGTGGCAGGGGGCATCCAAGAGACCCAGTACTTC
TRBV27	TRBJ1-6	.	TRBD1	CASSLMGQTNSPLHF	TGTGCCAGCAGTTTAATGGGACAGACTAATTCACCCCTCCACTTT
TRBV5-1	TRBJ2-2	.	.	CASSLGVNTGELFF	TGCGCCAGCAGCTTAGGGGTGAACACCGGGGAGCTGTTTTTT
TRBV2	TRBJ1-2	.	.	CASSEAVNRKYGYTF	TGTGCCAGCAGTGAAGCGGTTAACAGGAAGTATGGCTACACCTTC
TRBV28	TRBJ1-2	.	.	CASSDYNYGYTF	TGTGCCAGCAGTGACTACAACTATGGCTACACCTTC
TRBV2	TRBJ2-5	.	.	CASSELAFKETQYF	TGTGCCAGCAGTGAGTTGGCCTTTAAGGAGACCCAGTACTTC
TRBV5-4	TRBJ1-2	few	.	CASSFTQVSRLKFGYTF	TGTGCCAGCAGCTTTACCCAAGTTAGCCGTTTGAAGTTTGGCTACACCTTC
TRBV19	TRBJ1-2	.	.	CASTKGPGYTF	TGTGCCAGTACGAAGGGGCCTGGCTACACCTTC